These 21 T cell receptor beta chains were sequenced from one sample in a study of CD8+CD57+ T cells in acquired aplastic anemia. For CDR3 and TCR beta VDJ profiling, genomic DNA was the template used. In TCRdb, the reads were re-called with MiXCR into one record per CDR3 protein. The sample has 180,000 or so distinct CDR3 sequences, approximately 48% seen once. For sequencing, patients were chosen who had shown expansion of CD8+CD57+ cells by flow cytometry. Sequenced input: sorted CD4+, CD8+, or CD8+CD57+ T cells (not recorded which) from PBMCs. These receptors all come from a human donor with aplastic anemia.

The rearrangement joins TRBV6-2 or TRBV6-3 to TRBJ1-6; D is perhaps TRBD1 (5 bases). The V gene lost 6 bases and the J gene lost 10 bases, with 16 bases spanning the gap. Germline values: CDR1 MNHEY, CDR2 SVGEGT. This CDR3 is 14 amino acids long. The CDR3 loop reads CASRPGVSGSPLHF. The DNA of the CDR3 is TGTGCCAGCAGACCGGGGGTTTCCGGGTCACCCCTCCACTTT.

The chain has TRBV7-8 and TRBJ1-2, with 8 bases identical to TRBD1. After removal of 5 bases from V and 5 bases from J, the junction contained 19 bases not matched to a gene. This CDR3 is built from 18 residues. Germline CDR1 reads SGHVS; CDR2 reads FQNEAQ. The CDR3 sequence: CASSPPGVLAGGGYGYTF. CDR3 DNA sequence: TGTGCCAGCAGCCCCCCGGGGGTTCTGGCAGGGGGCGGTTATGGCTACACCTTC.

Points on this clonotype: This may be a read error: a much more frequent sequence differs by one nucleotide. V gene TRBV20-1 combines with J gene TRBJ2-7, with 8 bases matching TRBD1. The CDR3 is 12 residues long. CDR1 DFQATT and CDR2 SNEGSKA come from the germline V gene (reference sequence). Trimming took 6 bases from V and 3 from J; bases not matched to a gene: 4. The CDR3 region has the DNA TGCAGTGCGGACAGGGTAAGCTACGAGCAGTACTTC. Residues: CSADRVSYEQYF.

This clonotype was observed a single time. The chain combines TRBV5-5 with TRBJ1-1; 9 bases are shared with TRBD1. Germline trimming cut 4 bases from V and 3 bases from J; bases unmatched to any gene: 7. The CDR3 is 15 amino acids. Germline V gives CDR1 SGHKS, CDR2 YYEKEE (reference sequence). As DNA, the CDR3 is TGTGCCAGCAGCGCCTGGACAGGGGTGGACACTGAAGCTTTCTTT. This sequence encodes CASSAWTGVDTEAFF. The complete variable domain, with remaining parts taken from reference TRBV5-5 and TRBJ1-1, reads DAGVTQSPTHLIKTRGQQVTLRCSPISGHKSVSWYQQVLGQGPQFIFQYYEKEERGRGNFPDRFSARQFPNYSSELNVNALLLGDSALYLCASSAWTGVDTEAFFGQGTRLTVV.

CDR3 residues: CATSDLGARDTGELFF. CDR3 DNA: TGTGCCACCAGTGATTTGGGGGCGCGGGACACCGGGGAGCTGTTTTTT. The genes are TRBV24-1 and TRBJ2-2; possibly TRBD1 or TRBD2 for D (5 bases each). Between the trimmed V and J ends, which lost 0 bases and 3 bases, there was a span of 10 bases. Germline CDR1 KGHDR, CDR2 SFDVKD. The CDR3 loop spans 16 amino acids.

The rearrangement uses TRBV9 and TRBJ1-1; D unresolved. CDR1 is SGDLS and CDR2 is YYNGEE in the germline V gene. The CDR3 runs 14 residues. Trimming removed 0 bases at V and 1 base at J, with 7 bases between. CDR3 sequence reads: CASSVEEKNTEAFF. CDR3 DNA sequence: TGTGCCAGCAGCGTAGAGGAGAAGAACACTGAAGCTTTCTTT.

V and J are TRBV7-2 and TRBJ1-6; 7 bases are shared with TRBD1. The length of the CDR3 is 14 residues. Germline V gene lookup returns CDR1 SGHTA and CDR2 FQGNSA. V lost 5 bases, J lost 11 bases, and 9 bases stayed unmatched. The CDR3 nucleotides read TGTGCCAGCAGCCAAGGACAGGTTTCGACACCCCTCCACTTT. It translates to CASSQGQVSTPLHF. The full variable domain, its missing parts supplied by reference TRBV7-2 and TRBJ1-6, is GAGVSQSPSNKVTEKGKDVELRCDPISGHTALYWYRQSLGQGLEFLIYFQGNSAPDKSGLPSDRFSAERTGGSVSTLTIQRTQQEDSAVYLCASSQGQVSTPLHFGNGTRLTVT.

This clonotype has ten or more counts. The V call is TRBV5-1, the J call TRBJ1-1; D is unresolved. Germline V gene lookup returns CDR1 SGHRS and CDR2 YFSETQ. Trimming pared 6 bases from V and 5 bases from J, leaving 17 bases between. CDR3 size: 14 residues. The CDR3 DNA reads TGCGCCAGCAAACCCAACCCAGTGGGGACTGAAGCTTTCTTT. Translation: CASKPNPVGTEAFF. Looking up the rest from reference TRBV5-1 and TRBJ1-1 gives the full variable domain: KAGVTQTPRYLIKTRGQQVTLSCSPISGHRSVSWYQQTPGQGLQFLFEYFSETQRNKGNFPGRFSGRQFSNSRSEMNVSTLELGDSALYLCASKPNPVGTEAFFGQGTRLTVV.

This chain connects TRBV4-3 to TRBJ2-7; D is tentatively TRBD1 or TRBD2 (5 bases each). CDR3 size: 14 residues. V shed 1 base and J shed 3 bases, with 10 bases lying between them. Germline lookup yields CDR1 LGHNA and CDR2 YSLEER. The CDR3 sequence: CASSQATDYYEQYF. The CDR3 nucleotides are TGCGCCAGCAGCCAAGCGACAGACTACTACGAGCAGTACTTC.

This clonotype was observed many times. The V call is TRBV27, the J call TRBJ2-7; D gene ambiguous. The ends were cut back, 6 bases at V and 0 bases at J, with 9 bases in the middle. The CDR3 is made up of 13 amino acids. The V gene's germline CDR1 is MNHEY and CDR2 SMNVEV (reference sequence). The CDR3 reads CASSSVTSYEQYF. For the CDR3, the DNA is TGTGCCAGCAGCTCGGTAACCTCCTACGAGCAGTACTTC.

This clonotype has ten or more counts. V gene TRBV29-1 combines with J gene TRBJ2-2; a possible D gene is TRBD1 (5 bases). Trimming shortened V by 4 bases and J by 2 bases, and 8 bases separated the two germline ends. This CDR3 is built from 13 residues. CDR1 is SQVTM and CDR2 is ANQGSEA in the germline V gene. The CDR3 spells CSVAGLNTGELFF. The CDR3 DNA reads TGCAGCGTTGCAGGGCTCAACACCGGGGAGCTGTTTTTT.

There are a few counts of this clonotype. V is TRBV28 and J is TRBJ2-1; 10 nucleotides match TRBD2. The V and J ends lost 3 bases and 7 bases, in that order; junction bases with no gene match: 3. The CDR3 length is 14 residues. Germline V CDR1 and CDR2: MDHEN, SYDVKM. The CDR3 reads CASSLLAGANEQFF. The CDR3, as DNA: TGTGCCAGCAGTTTGCTAGCGGGAGCTAATGAGCAGTTCTTC.

As concerns this clonotype: A much larger clone lies one base from this, so it may be a read error. V usage is TRBV5-4 and J usage is TRBJ1-1; D remains ambiguous. Trimming removed 0 bases at V and 8 bases at J, with 5 bases between. CDR1 and CDR2 from the germline V gene are SGHNT and YYREEE (reference sequence). The CDR3 is 11 residues long. CDR3 DNA sequence: TGTGCCAGCAGCTTGGATGGGGAAGCTTTCTTT. It translates to CASSLDGEAFF.

This rearrangement joins TRBV10-3 to TRBJ2-3; D tentatively reads TRBD1 or TRBD2 (5 bases each). V lost 7 bases, J lost 0 bases, and 11 bases lay in between. The CDR3 spans 14 residues. Germline-derived CDR1 and CDR2 are ENHRY and SYGVKD. The CDR3 bases are TGTGCCATCACTCAGGGACCTAGCACAGATACGCAGTATTTT. Translating it yields CAITQGPSTDTQYF.

This clonotype was seen a handful of times. Germline and junction disagree at one end, which may indicate a read error. This sequence joins TRBV10-3 and TRBJ1-1, with 7 bases lining up with TRBD1. The CDR3 extends over 15 amino acids. Germline V gene data show CDR1 as ENHRY and CDR2 as SYGVKD. The CDR3: CAISESGGRNTEAFF. CDR3 DNA: TGTGCCATTAGTGAATCAGGGGGAAGGAACACTGAAGCTTTCTTT.

This clonotype was recorded only once. Germline and junction disagree at one end, which may indicate a read error. Here the CDR3 DNA reads TGTGCCACCAGCCTCAGTGCGACCTACGGGCAGTACTTC. This sequence encodes CATSLSATYGQYF. The chain links TRBV15 to TRBJ2-7; D is ambiguous. Germline V gene lookup returns CDR1 LNHNV and CDR2 YYDKDF (reference sequence). The CDR3 loop spans 13 amino acids.

This rearrangement joins TRBV19 to TRBJ2-2, with D perhaps TRBD2 (5 bases). Germline lookup yields CDR1 LNHDA and CDR2 SQIVND (reference sequence). The CDR3 is 15 amino acids. Trimming removed 5 bases from V and 5 bases from J, with 15 bases in between. The CDR3 coding sequence is TGTGCCAGTAGTTCGCCGACTCGCGGGACCGGGGAGCTGTTTTTT. Translation gives CASSSPTRGTGELFF.

V and J are TRBV2 and TRBJ1-2, with 7 bases identical to TRBD1. The germline V gene has CDR1 SNHLY and CDR2 FYNNEI. CDR3 length equals 14 residues. J gave up 6 bases and V 7 bases, and 11 bases lay outside the gene matches. CDR3 in DNA: TGTGCCAGCAATAGATACGAGGGGGCTGATGGCTACACCTTC. This translates into CASNRYEGADGYTF.

At least ten counts were recorded for this clonotype. The CDR3 coding sequence is TGTGCCAGCAGCCGACTAGCGGGAGTTGGCGGGGAGCTGTTTTTT. Residues: CASSRLAGVGGELFF. This chain links TRBV12-3 or TRBV12-4 with TRBJ2-2; 12 bases are a match to TRBD2. The trim removed 6 bases at V and 7 bases at J, leaving 6 bases unmatched. CDR3 length equals 15 residues.

The sample holds a few counts of this clonotype. The chain uses TRBV28 and TRBJ2-3; 7 nucleotides match TRBD2. The CDR3 covers 17 residues. In germline, CDR1 is MDHEN, CDR2 SYDVKM. The trim removed 5 bases at V and 0 bases at J, leaving 11 bases unmatched. The DNA of the CDR3 is TGTGCCAGCAGTAAAGCCGGAGCGGGAACTAGCACAGATACGCAGTATTTT. Protein: CASSKAGAGTSTDTQYF.

Relative to its sample, this clonotype is medium-sized. This sequence joins TRBV10-3 and TRBJ1-5, with TRBD1 as a possible D gene (6 bases). This CDR3 contains 16 residues. CDR1 ENHRY and CDR2 SYGVKD come from the germline V gene. V was shortened by 0 bases and J by 7 bases, with 16 bases between the two germline ends. CDR3 region: CAISESRGGAGQPQHF. The CDR3 nucleotides read TGTGCCATCAGTGAGTCGCGGGGGGGCGCGGGGCAGCCCCAGCATTTT.